This T cell receptor beta chain was recorded in a study of chemoradiotherapy in HPV16-positive cancers. Study at large: Candidate HPV-specific T-cell clones and common TCR motifs came from functional assays in a couple of HPV16-positive patients. Findings and limits, study-wide: Candidate HPV-specific clones and E7-related TCR motifs grew in tumor during treatment. The functional HPV-specific definition rests on just a couple of HPV16-positive patients. For HPV16-positive patients, expanding HPV-responsive T cells associated with longer recurrence-free survival.

V was pared by 5 bases and J by 0 bases, with 5 bases between. The CDR3 covers 12 residues. CDR1 SGHAT and CDR2 FQNNGV come from the germline V gene. Measured with immunoSEQ multiplex PCR; TCRdb has only the in-frame clones, and not every one. The table lists roughly 19,000 clones, about 87% of them singletons, with less than 2.5% in the top ten. Turning to this clone: The antigen remains undetermined.

Material: blood, obtained from a patient who underwent chemoradiotherapy. The chain couples TRBV11-2 to TRBJ2-7, with D unclear. The sequence was collected from a human donor with HPV-associated anogenital cancer. Written as DNA, the CDR3 is TGTGCCAGCAGCCCCGACTCCTACGAGCAGTACTTC. It specifies CASSPDSYEQYF.